The 12 T cell receptor beta chains presented below share a single source sample, sequenced in a study of technical replicates of blood from a handful of donors. Here immunoSEQ multiplex PCR was the method, and the copy in TCRdb shows in-frame clones only, minus some. The sample has some 80,000 clones; 97% are singletons. The specimen was T cells isolated from PBMCs. These receptors were obtained from a human donor in good health.

The chain links TRBV15 to TRBJ2-7; D ambiguous. The germline V gene encodes CDR1 LNHNV and CDR2 YYDKDF (reference sequence). V was clipped by 0 bases and J by 4 bases, with 4 bases between them. This CDR3 region has 12 residues. CDR3 sequence (DNA): TGTGCCACCAGCAGAGATCTGTACGAGCAGTACTTC. This gives the protein CATSRDLYEQYF.

The chain joins TRBV2 to TRBJ2-2; D uncertain. The CDR3 has 12 residues. Per germline, CDR1 SNHLY and CDR2 FYNNEI. The V end was cut by 8 bases, the J end by 7 bases, with 11 bases between. CDR3 region: CASLIVSGELFF. CDR3 nucleotides: TGTGCCAGCTTGATCGTTAGCGGGGAGCTGTTTTTT. Looking up the rest from reference TRBV2 and TRBJ2-2 gives the full variable domain: EPEVTQTPSHQVTQMGQEVILRCVPISNHLYFYWYRQILGQKVEFLVSFYNNEISEKSEIFDDQFSVERPDGSNFTLKIRSTKLEDSAMYFCASLIVSGELFFGEGSRLTVL.

The rearrangement uses TRBV6-5 and TRBJ2-7, with a tentative D call TRBD2 (5 bases). V gave up 0 bases and J gave up 1 base, with 7 bases separating them. The CDR3 is 14 amino acids. In germline, CDR1 is MNHEY, CDR2 SVGAGI. Here the CDR3 reads CASSYSGESYEQYF. For the CDR3, the DNA is TGTGCCAGCAGTTACTCGGGAGAATCCTACGAGCAGTACTTC.

V is TRBV11-1 and J is TRBJ1-2; D remains unclear. The germline V gene encodes CDR1 SGHAT and CDR2 FQDESV (reference sequence). The CDR3 length is 13 residues. Deletions cut 5 bases from V and 8 bases from J, with 15 bases between. The CDR3 sequence: CASSLLNGDGYTF. CDR3 nucleotides: TGTGCCAGCAGCCTTTTAAATGGAGACGGCTACACCTTC.

The rearrangement joins TRBV14 to TRBJ2-7; TRBD1 might be the D (5 bases). The CDR3 has 15 residues. The ends were cut back, 0 bases at V and 6 bases at J, with 15 bases in the middle. The germline gives CDR1 SGHDN, CDR2 FVKESK. CDR3 region: CASSQEVGDRSEQYF. Here the CDR3 DNA reads TGTGCCAGCAGCCAAGAGGTAGGGGATCGATCCGAGCAGTACTTC.

This chain uses TRBV5-1 with TRBJ2-1, with TRBD1 identical over 7 bases. The length of the CDR3 is 13 residues. Germline-derived CDR1 and CDR2 are SGHRS and YFSETQ. V shed 4 bases, J shed 4 bases, and the junction held 2 bases outside the gene matches. The CDR3 protein is CASSGTVYNEQFF. The DNA for the CDR3 is TGCGCCAGCAGCGGGACAGTTTACAATGAGCAGTTCTTC.

This chain joins TRBV29-1 and TRBJ1-1; D not resolved. Germline V gene lookup returns CDR1 SQVTM and CDR2 ANQGSEA. The CDR3 totals 12 residues. The CDR3 sequence: CTTVPRNTEAFF. In DNA form, the CDR3 reads TGCACCACGGTCCCGAGAAACACTGAAGCTTTCTTT.

The chain is built from TRBV28 and TRBJ2-7, with a possible D match to TRBD1 (5 bases). Looked up from germline, CDR1 is MDHEN and CDR2 is SYDVKM. With 0 bases removed from V and 3 bases from J, the gap between germline ends came to 9 bases. CDR3 size: 14 residues. CDR3 residues: CASSLWDIGYEQYF. CDR3 DNA sequence: TGTGCCAGCAGTTTATGGGACATTGGCTACGAGCAGTACTTC.

The V and J genes are TRBV5-1 and TRBJ2-5; 10 bases line up with TRBD2. The CDR3 covers 16 residues. Germline CDR1 reads SGHRS; CDR2 reads YFSETQ. The junction had 6 bases not matched to a gene; V was cut back by 4 bases and J by 0 bases. DNA for the CDR3: TGCGCCAGCAGCCAAAGACTAGCGGGCTACCAAGAGACCCAGTACTTC. It yields the protein CASSQRLAGYQETQYF. The whole variable domain, filled in from reference TRBV5-1 and TRBJ2-5, reads KAGVTQTPRYLIKTRGQQVTLSCSPISGHRSVSWYQQTPGQGLQFLFEYFSETQRNKGNFPGRFSGRQFSNSRSEMNVSTLELGDSALYLCASSQRLAGYQETQYFGPGTRLLVL.

The chain has TRBV9 and TRBJ2-1, with 11 nucleotides matching TRBD2. Trimming cost V 2 bases and J 5 bases; bases outside gene matches: 3. The V gene's germline CDR1 is SGDLS and CDR2 YYNGEE. This CDR3 region has 15 residues. CDR3 DNA: TGTGCCAGCAGCGTTAGCGGGAGGGATCACAATGAGCAGTTCTTC. As protein: CASSVSGRDHNEQFF.

The chain combines TRBV7-8 with TRBJ1-5; D is perhaps TRBD1 (5 bases). V was shortened by 6 bases and J by 10 bases, with 19 bases between the two germline ends. Germline loops: CDR1 SGHVS, CDR2 FQNEAQ. This CDR3 has 14 amino acids. The CDR3 reads CASRSARGKGPQHF. The DNA of the CDR3 is TGTGCCAGCAGGTCAGCCCGGGGGAAAGGACCCCAGCATTTT.

The V and J genes are TRBV5-1 and TRBJ1-2, with 9 nucleotides matching TRBD1. Trimming took 5 bases from V and 8 from J; bases not matched to a gene: 4. Germline CDR1 is SGHRS and CDR2 is YFSETQ. This CDR3 has 12 residues. The CDR3 is CASRGQGRGYTF. As DNA, the CDR3 is TGCGCCAGCAGGGGACAGGGACGCGGCTACACCTTC. Looking up the rest from reference TRBV5-1 and TRBJ1-2 gives the full variable domain: KAGVTQTPRYLIKTRGQQVTLSCSPISGHRSVSWYQQTPGQGLQFLFEYFSETQRNKGNFPGRFSGRQFSNSRSEMNVSTLELGDSALYLCASRGQGRGYTFGSGTRLTVV.